This TCR beta chain comes out of a study of T cells after posttransplantation cyclophosphamide. CDR3 length: 16 amino acids. V shed 6 bases and J shed 2 bases, with 19 bases lying between them. Germline CDR1 SGHTA, CDR2 FQGTGA. The table came from immunoSEQ multiplex PCR; TCRdb's copy has only in-frame clones and leaves some out. The table lists more than 40,000 clones, no singletons, with roughly 2.2% in the top ten. This clone was recorded many times. The rearrangement joins TRBV7-3 to TRBJ1-1, with D possibly TRBD1 on 6 matching bases. The sample comprised PBMCs. This clonotype was sampled from a man aged 35 to 55 in good health, CMV-negative, and a related stem cell transplant donor. CDR3: CASSLKGGGLNTEAFF. Written as DNA, the CDR3 is TGTGCCAGCAGTCTAAAGGGGGGGGGCCTCAACACTGAAGCTTTCTTT.